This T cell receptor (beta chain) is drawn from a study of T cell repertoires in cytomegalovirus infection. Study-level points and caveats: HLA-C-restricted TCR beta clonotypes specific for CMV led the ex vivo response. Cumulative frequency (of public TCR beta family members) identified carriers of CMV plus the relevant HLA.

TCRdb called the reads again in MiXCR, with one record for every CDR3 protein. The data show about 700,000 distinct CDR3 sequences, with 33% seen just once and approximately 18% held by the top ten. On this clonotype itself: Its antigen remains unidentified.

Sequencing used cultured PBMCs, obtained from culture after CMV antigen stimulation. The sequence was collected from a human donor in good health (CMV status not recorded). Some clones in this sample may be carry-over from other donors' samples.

Here the CDR3 DNA reads TGCGCCAGCAGCTCCCGGGGTTCTAGCACAGATACGCAGTATTTT. Its translation: CASSSRGSSTDTQYF. The chain uses TRBV5-1 and TRBJ2-3, with D possibly being TRBD2 (5 bases). The germline CDR1 and CDR2 sequences are SGHRS and YFSETQ. V gave up 3 bases and J gave up 0 bases, with 11 bases separating them. This CDR3 spans 15 amino acids.